The 9 T cell receptor beta chains in this list originate from one sample, sequenced in a study of T cells in Graves' hyperthyroidism and ophthalmopathy. It was RNA transcripts that yielded the amplified TCR beta CDR3 regions. The HTBI primer set drove a first-round RT-PCR of the TCR CDR3. TCRdb called the multiplex PCR reads again in MiXCR, with one record for every CDR3 protein. The sample has approximately 330,000 distinct CDR3 sequences; roughly a fifth are singletons. Sequences were obtained from blood. The receptors shown here come from a woman aged 45-59 years with Graves' hyperthyroidism.

This clonotype was seen at least ten times. The chain employs TRBV18 and TRBJ1-4; D is undetermined. The CDR3 has 14 residues. Germline assignment: CDR1 KGHSH and CDR2 LQKENI. The ends were cut back, 4 bases at V and 5 bases at J, with 11 bases in the middle. For the CDR3, the DNA is TGTGCCAGCTCACTACTAGGTGGAAATGAAAAACTGTTTTTT. It translates to CASSLLGGNEKLFF.

Many counts were recorded for this clonotype. This CDR3 reads CAWIAGAGIGFYGYTF. CDR3 coding DNA: TGTGCCTGGATAGCCGGGGCAGGCATTGGATTCTATGGCTACACCTTC. V and J are TRBV30 and TRBJ1-2, with D possibly being TRBD1 (5 bases). V lost 4 bases and J 4 bases, leaving 22 bases between the germline ends. The CDR3 is 16 amino acids. CDR1 and CDR2 from the germline V gene are GTSNPN and SVGIG (reference sequence).

This clonotype was counted at least ten times. The gene calls are TRBV9 and TRBJ1-1; TRBD1 aligns across 8 bases. The CDR3 loop spans 17 amino acids. The germline CDR1 and CDR2 sequences are SGDLS and YYNGEE. The junction had 10 bases not matched to a gene; V was cut back by 3 bases and J by 0 bases. In DNA, the CDR3 is TGTGCCAGCAGCGGTACCGGGACAGGTCTTATGAACACTGAAGCTTTCTTT. This encodes CASSGTGTGLMNTEAFF.

The table lists this clonotype with many counts. CDR3 protein: CASTPGGGETQYF. DNA of the CDR3: TGTGCCAGCACCCCGGGGGGGGGCGAGACCCAGTACTTC. This chain joins TRBV28 and TRBJ2-5; TRBD2 matches 8 bases. V lost 7 bases and J lost 5; bases outside the gene matches: 6. In germline, CDR1 is MDHEN, CDR2 SYDVKM. This CDR3 spans 13 amino acids.

This clonotype was counted ten times or more. This chain joins TRBV12-3 or TRBV12-4 and TRBJ2-7; 12 positions agree with TRBD2. The CDR3 runs 14 residues. Trimming took 7 bases from V and 4 from J; bases not matched to a gene: 5. The CDR3: CASTLAGGLYEQYF. DNA for the CDR3: TGTGCCAGCACCCTAGCGGGGGGGCTGTACGAGCAGTACTTC.

This clonotype was detected a few times. The chain uses TRBV15 and TRBJ2-5; 7 bases are shared with TRBD1. The CDR3 extends over 16 amino acids. CDR1 is LNHNV and CDR2 is YYDKDF in the germline V gene (reference sequence). The V and J ends lost 1 base and 4 bases, in that order; junction bases with no gene match: 9. CDR3 bases: TGTGCCACCAGCAGAGCGGCCCAGGGGGTGGGAGAGACCCAGTACTTC. Translation: CATSRAAQGVGETQYF.

This clonotype has a count of ten or more. V gene TRBV28 combines with J gene TRBJ1-1; D is ambiguous. The CDR3 covers 13 residues. Germline assignment: CDR1 MDHEN and CDR2 SYDVKM. V dropped 5 bases and J dropped 10 bases, with 17 bases sitting between them. The CDR3 coding sequence is TGTGCCAGCAGTCAACAGTTTCTTGGTTCAGCTTTCTTT. This gives the protein CASSQQFLGSAFF.

The chain joins TRBV7-9 to TRBJ2-3; tentative D call: TRBD2 (5 bases). Germline-derived CDR1 and CDR2 are SEHNR and FQNEAQ (reference sequence). Trimming shortened V by 3 bases and J by 7 bases, and 20 bases separated the two germline ends. CDR3 length: 16 residues. CDR3 amino acids: CASSFLLPSKTNTQYF. For the CDR3, the DNA is TGTGCCAGCAGCTTCCTTCTACCCTCCAAGACTAATACGCAGTATTTT.

This clonotype was counted at least ten times. The rearrangement uses TRBV29-1 and TRBJ2-7; D remains ambiguous. The length of the CDR3 is 13 residues. The V gene lost 0 bases and the J gene lost 2 bases, with 8 bases spanning the gap. Germline CDR1 reads SQVTM; CDR2 reads ANQGSEA. The CDR3 sequence is CSVEEKTPYEQYF. The CDR3, as DNA: TGCAGCGTTGAAGAGAAGACACCCTACGAGCAGTACTTC.